The clone carrying this TCR beta chain was observed a handful of times. These data belong to a study of blood T cells in healthy people across ages. Peripheral blood from each donor was collected in a volume of about 9.9 milliliters. This CDR3 region has 15 residues. Per germline, CDR1 SGHVS and CDR2 FQNEAQ. V was clipped by 4 bases and J by 4 bases; unmatched bases: 6. Sample-barcoded 5' priming and a J-beta primer mix drove a second PCR of about 6 to 11 cycles. TCRdb analysed the 5' RACE reads with MiXCR anew, one entry per CDR3 protein. The sample includes approximately 1.5 million distinct CDR3 sequences, about 45% seen only once; the top ten take less than 5%.

Sample: blood. This clonotype was sampled from a woman between 18 and 30 years old in good health. The chain couples TRBV7-8 to TRBJ2-1, with 8 bases fitting TRBD1. The CDR3 region has the DNA TGTGCCAGCAGCTCCTGGACAGGGCGGTACAATGAGCAGTTCTTC. This translates into CASSSWTGRYNEQFF.